This TCR beta chain was found in a study of tumor and adjacent non-tumor tissue in lung cancer. Study details: Aged about 30 to 76 years, patients included 10 men and a few women with stage I to III disease. On average, productive TCRbeta reads reached roughly 3.9 million per sample.

A modified ARM-PCR protocol with three rounds of nested PCR amplified TCRbeta. Using its own MiXCR run on the multiplex PCR reads, TCRdb lists one record per CDR3 protein. The sample lists 220,000 or so distinct CDR3 sequences; 71% were seen once. Trimming shortened V by 4 bases and J by 4 bases, and 18 bases separated the two germline ends. CDR3 length equals 16 residues. CDR1 and CDR2 from the germline V gene are SGHNT and YENEEA. The template was RNA from unsorted bulk tissue. The TCR sequence derives from a man aged 55 to 70 with non-small cell lung cancer. Sequencing was done on a sample of lung tumor tissue. The V gene is TRBV11-3, the J gene TRBJ2-3; either TRBD1 or TRBD2 may supply D (5 bases each). The CDR3 sequence: CASSSFGTGGSDTQYF. The CDR3 DNA reads TGTGCCAGCAGCTCATTTGGGACCGGAGGCTCAGATACGCAGTATTTT.